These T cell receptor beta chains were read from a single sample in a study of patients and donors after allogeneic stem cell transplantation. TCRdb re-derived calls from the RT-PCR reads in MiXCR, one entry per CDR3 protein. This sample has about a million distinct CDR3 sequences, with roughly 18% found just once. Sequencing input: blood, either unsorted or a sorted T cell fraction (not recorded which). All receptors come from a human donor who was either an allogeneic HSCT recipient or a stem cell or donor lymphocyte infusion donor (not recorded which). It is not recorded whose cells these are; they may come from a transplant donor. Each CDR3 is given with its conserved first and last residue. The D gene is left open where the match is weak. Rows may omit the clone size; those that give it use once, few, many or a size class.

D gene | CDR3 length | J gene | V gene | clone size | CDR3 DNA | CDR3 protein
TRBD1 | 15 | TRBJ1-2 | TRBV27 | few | TGTGCCAGCAGTCCCGCAGGGACAGAGACCTATGGCTACACCTTC | CASSPAGTETYGYTF
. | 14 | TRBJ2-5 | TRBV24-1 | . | TGTGCCACCAGTGAACCGGGAACCCAAGAGACCCAGTACTTC | CATSEPGTQETQYF
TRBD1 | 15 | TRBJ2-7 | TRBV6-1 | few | TGTGCCAGCAGCCGAGGACAGGGGCCGTCCTACGAGCAGTACTTC | CASSRGQGPSYEQYF
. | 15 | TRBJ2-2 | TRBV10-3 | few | TGTGCCATCAGCCGTCCGGGGGCGATTACCGGGGAGCTGTTTTTT | CAISRPGAITGELFF
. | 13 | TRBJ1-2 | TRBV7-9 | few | TGTGCCAGCACCGAGAATCGGGGTCTCGGCTACACCTTC | CASTENRGLGYTF
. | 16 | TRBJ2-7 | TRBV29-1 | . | TGCAGCCTCTGGGACGGATGCCTCCTTCTGACCTACGAGCAGTACTTC | CSLWDGCLLLTYEQYF
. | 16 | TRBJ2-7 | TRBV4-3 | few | TGCGCCAGCAGCCAAGATCAGGGTCTCTCCACCTACGAGCAGTACTTC | CASSQDQGLSTYEQYF
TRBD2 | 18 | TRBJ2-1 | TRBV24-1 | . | TGTGCCACCAGTGACACCCTCGGACTAGCGGGAAGTAGGAATGAGCAGTTCTTC | CATSDTLGLAGSRNEQFF
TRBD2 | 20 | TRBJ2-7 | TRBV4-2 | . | TGTGCCAGCAGCCAAGAAGGGGGGAATAGCGGGAGGGCCTCCTCCCACGAGCAGTACTTC | CASSQEGGNSGRASSHEQYF
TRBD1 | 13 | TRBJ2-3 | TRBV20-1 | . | TGCAGTGCTAGAGATCAGGGGGCAGATACGCAGTATTTT | CSARDQGADTQYF
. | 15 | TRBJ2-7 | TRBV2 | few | TGTGCCAGCTCTCAAGGCGCCTCGGCGCCCTACGAGCAGTACTTC | CASSQGASAPYEQYF
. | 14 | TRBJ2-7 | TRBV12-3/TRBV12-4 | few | TGTGCCAGCAGACGAGGGGCTGGAATCTACGAGCAGTACTTC | CASRRGAGIYEQYF
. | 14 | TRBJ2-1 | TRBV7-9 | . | TGTGCCAGCATTTCATCGACCGATAACAATGAGCAGTTCTTC | CASISSTDNNEQFF
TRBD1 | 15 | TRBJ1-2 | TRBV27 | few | TGTGCCAGCAGTTTATCGTCAGGGGGTGGCTTGGGCTACACCTTC | CASSLSSGGGLGYTF
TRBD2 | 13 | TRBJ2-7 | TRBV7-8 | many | TGTGCCAGCAGCTGGGGACTAGACTACGAGCAGTACTTC | CASSWGLDYEQYF
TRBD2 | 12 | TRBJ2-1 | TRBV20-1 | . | TGCAGTGTCTTACGGGGGGACAATGAGCAGTTCTTC | CSVLRGDNEQFF